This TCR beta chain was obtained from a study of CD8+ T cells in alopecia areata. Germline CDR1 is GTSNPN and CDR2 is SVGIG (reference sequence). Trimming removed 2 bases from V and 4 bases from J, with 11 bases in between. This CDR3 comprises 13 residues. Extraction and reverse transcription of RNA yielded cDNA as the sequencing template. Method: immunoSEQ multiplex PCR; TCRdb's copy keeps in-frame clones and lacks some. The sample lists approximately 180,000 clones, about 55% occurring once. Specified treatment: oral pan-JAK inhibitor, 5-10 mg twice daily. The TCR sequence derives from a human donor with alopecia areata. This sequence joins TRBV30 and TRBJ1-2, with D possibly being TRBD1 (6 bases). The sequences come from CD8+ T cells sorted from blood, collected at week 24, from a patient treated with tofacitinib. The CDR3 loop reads CAWSKQGPYGYTF. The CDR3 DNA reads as TGTGCCTGGAGTAAACAGGGCCCCTATGGCTACACCTTC.